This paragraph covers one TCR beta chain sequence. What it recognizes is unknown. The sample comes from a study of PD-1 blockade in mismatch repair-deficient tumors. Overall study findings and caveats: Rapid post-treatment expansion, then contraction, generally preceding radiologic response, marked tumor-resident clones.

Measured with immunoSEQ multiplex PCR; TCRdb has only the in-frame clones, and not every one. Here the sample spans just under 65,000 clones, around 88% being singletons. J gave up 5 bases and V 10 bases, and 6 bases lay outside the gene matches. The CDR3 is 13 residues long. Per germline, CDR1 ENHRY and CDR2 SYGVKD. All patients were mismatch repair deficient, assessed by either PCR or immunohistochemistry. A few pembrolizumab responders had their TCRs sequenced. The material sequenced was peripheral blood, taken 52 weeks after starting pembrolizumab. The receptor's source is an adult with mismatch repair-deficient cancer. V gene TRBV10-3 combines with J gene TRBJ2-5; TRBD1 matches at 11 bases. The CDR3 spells CATSDRGLETQYF. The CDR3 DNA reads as TGTGCCACCTCGGACAGGGGGCTGGAGACCCAGTACTTC.